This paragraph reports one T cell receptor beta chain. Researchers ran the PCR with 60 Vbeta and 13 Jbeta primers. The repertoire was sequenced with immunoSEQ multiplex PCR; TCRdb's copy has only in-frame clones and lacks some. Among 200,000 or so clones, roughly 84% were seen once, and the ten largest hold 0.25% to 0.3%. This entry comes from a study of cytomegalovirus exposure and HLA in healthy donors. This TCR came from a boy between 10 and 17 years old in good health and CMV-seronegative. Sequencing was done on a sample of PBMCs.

Written as DNA, the CDR3 is TGTGCCAGCAGTCGGTGGGACACCGGGGAGACCCAGTACTTC. Translation gives CASSRWDTGETQYF. The rearrangement links TRBV27 to TRBJ2-5, with a weak D call TRBD1 (6 bases). CDR1 and CDR2 (germline): MNHEY, SMNVEV (reference sequence). The V gene lost 5 bases and the J gene lost 5 bases, with 15 bases spanning the gap. The CDR3 has 14 residues.